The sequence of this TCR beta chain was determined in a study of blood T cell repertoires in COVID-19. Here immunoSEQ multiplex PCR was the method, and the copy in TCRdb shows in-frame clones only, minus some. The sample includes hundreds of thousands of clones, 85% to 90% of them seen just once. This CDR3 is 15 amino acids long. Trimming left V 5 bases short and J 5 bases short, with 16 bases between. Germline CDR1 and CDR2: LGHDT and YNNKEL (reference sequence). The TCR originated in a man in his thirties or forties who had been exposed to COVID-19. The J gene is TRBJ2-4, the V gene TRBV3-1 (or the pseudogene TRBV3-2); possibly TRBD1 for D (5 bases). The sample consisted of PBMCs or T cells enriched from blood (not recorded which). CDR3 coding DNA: TGTGCCAGCAGCTCGTCGTTTACGACAGAAAACATTCAGTACTTC. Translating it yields CASSSSFTTENIQYF.